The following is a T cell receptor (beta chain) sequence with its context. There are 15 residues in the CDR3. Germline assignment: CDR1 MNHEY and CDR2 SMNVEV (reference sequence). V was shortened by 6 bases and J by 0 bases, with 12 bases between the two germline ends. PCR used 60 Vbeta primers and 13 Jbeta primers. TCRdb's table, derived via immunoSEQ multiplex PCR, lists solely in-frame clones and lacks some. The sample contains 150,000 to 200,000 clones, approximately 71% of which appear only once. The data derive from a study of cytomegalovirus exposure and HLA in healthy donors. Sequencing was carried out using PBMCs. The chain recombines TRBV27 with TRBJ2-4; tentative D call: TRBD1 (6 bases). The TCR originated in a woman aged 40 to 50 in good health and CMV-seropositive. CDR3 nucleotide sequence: TGTGCCAGCAGCCCTGACAGGCTAGCCAAAAACATTCAGTACTTC. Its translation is CASSPDRLAKNIQYF.